The 21 T cell receptor beta chains reported below all come from one sample, sequenced in a study of blood T cell repertoires in COVID-19. The repertoire was sequenced with immunoSEQ multiplex PCR; TCRdb's copy has only in-frame clones and lacks some. This table has 130,000 to 150,000 clones, roughly 77% appearing once. What was sequenced was peripheral blood. Source of these receptors: an older woman with COVID-19, enrolled during active disease.

The chain joins TRBV7-2 to TRBJ1-3; the match to TRBD1 covers 8 bases. Looked up from germline, CDR1 is SGHTA and CDR2 is FQGNSA. The CDR3 has 16 residues. V dropped 5 bases and J dropped 1; count of bases not matched to a gene: 7. This chain's CDR3 is CASSPRQGMSGNTIYF. DNA for the CDR3: TGTGCCAGCAGCCCGAGACAGGGGATGTCTGGAAACACCATATATTTT.

The chain couples TRBV25-1 to TRBJ2-3, with TRBD1 identical over 8 bases. Germline V gene lookup returns CDR1 MGHDK and CDR2 SYGVNS. CDR3 length: 16 residues. Unmatched junction bases numbered 9, after V lost 1 base and J lost 6 bases. The CDR3 spells CASSESGTGGSDTQYF. CDR3 coding DNA: TGTGCCAGCAGTGAATCCGGGACAGGAGGGTCGGATACGCAGTATTTT. Filled out from reference TRBV25-1 and TRBJ2-3, the complete variable domain reads EADIYQTPRYLVIGTGKKITLECSQTMGHDKMYWYQQDPGMELHLIHYSYGVNSTEKGDLSSESTVSRIRTEHFPLTLESARPSHTSQYLCASSESGTGGSDTQYFGPGTRLTVL.

J is TRBJ1-5 and V is TRBV27; 9 nucleotides match TRBD1. Germline CDR1 is MNHEY and CDR2 is SMNVEV (reference sequence). The CDR3 consists of 14 residues. The V and J ends lost 5 bases and 4 bases, in that order; junction bases with no gene match: 3. CDR3 coding DNA: TGTGCCAGCAGTGAAGGACAGGGGAATCAGCCCCAGCATTTT. It encodes CASSEGQGNQPQHF.

This chain uses TRBV29-1 with TRBJ2-3; 9 bases match TRBD1. The CDR3 runs to 15 residues. Trimming cost V 7 bases and J 0 bases; bases outside gene matches: 8. Per the germline V gene, CDR1 is SQVTM and CDR2 is ANQGSEA. The chain's CDR3 is CSGRPGTGSTDTQYF. The CDR3 DNA sequence: TGCAGCGGGAGGCCGGGGACAGGGAGCACAGATACGCAGTATTTT.

This clone was recorded once. This sequence joins TRBV7-2 and TRBJ1-3; D is possibly TRBD1 (6 bases). Germline CDR1 reads SGHTA; CDR2 reads FQGNSA. There are 15 residues in the CDR3. V was shortened by 5 bases and J by 0 bases, with 11 bases between the two germline ends. The CDR3 loop reads CASSPQGPSGNTIYF. CDR3 bases: TGTGCCAGCAGCCCACAGGGTCCCTCTGGAAACACCATATATTTT.

The chain joins TRBV5-1 to TRBJ2-5, with 8 bases lining up with TRBD2. The CDR3 covers 15 residues. The germline V gene has CDR1 SGHRS and CDR2 YFSETQ. The V segment lost 2 bases and the J segment 2 bases; nucleotides outside the gene matches: 5. The CDR3, as DNA: TGCGCCAGCAGCTTCAGCGGGGGCCGGCAAGAGACCCAGTACTTC. It encodes CASSFSGGRQETQYF.

DNA of the CDR3: TGTGCCAGCAGCCCCCAACCCTCGGTCCGCGAAGCTTTCTTT. Residues: CASSPQPSVREAFF. The rearrangement uses TRBV5-4 and TRBJ1-1; D is unclear. This CDR3 comprises 14 residues. Germline loops: CDR1 SGHNT, CDR2 YYREEE (reference sequence). V was clipped by 4 bases and J by 8 bases, with 18 bases between them.

The chain has TRBV9 and TRBJ1-3; the D gene is possibly TRBD1 (6 bases). The V and J ends lost 0 bases and 4 bases respectively, with 14 bases between them. This CDR3 is built from 16 residues. The germline CDR1 and CDR2 sequences are SGDLS and YYNGEE. The CDR3 DNA sequence: TGTGCCAGCAGCGTAGATTCGGGACAAGGGGGAAACACCATATATTTT. Translation: CASSVDSGQGGNTIYF.

This clone was detected a few times. V is TRBV30 and J is TRBJ1-1; perhaps TRBD1 as D (5 bases). The CDR3 length is 16 residues. The ends were cut back, 4 bases at V and 3 bases at J, with 21 bases in the middle. The germline gives CDR1 GTSNPN, CDR2 SVGIG (reference sequence). The chain's CDR3 is CAWNRQGFGVDTEAFF. CDR3 bases: TGTGCCTGGAACCGCCAGGGTTTTGGGGTAGACACTGAAGCTTTCTTT.

The V gene is TRBV5-1, the J gene TRBJ1-2; D remains ambiguous. Germline CDR1 SGHRS, CDR2 YFSETQ. The CDR3 runs to 13 residues. V lost 0 bases, J lost 7 bases, and 10 bases lay in between. Written as DNA, the CDR3 is TGCGCCAGCAGCTTGGCCGGTAGGAGTGGCTACACCTTC. Translation: CASSLAGRSGYTF.

The CDR3 spells CASSLGGLAGSYNEQFF. The CDR3, as DNA: TGTGCCAGCAGCTTAGGGGGACTAGCGGGGTCCTACAATGAGCAGTTCTTC. The chain couples TRBV7-9 to TRBJ2-1; TRBD2 agrees at 13 bases. Per germline, CDR1 SEHNR and CDR2 FQNEAQ (reference sequence). The CDR3 is made up of 17 amino acids. V lost 1 base and J lost 1; bases outside the gene matches: 1. The full variable domain, its missing parts supplied by reference TRBV7-9 and TRBJ2-1, is DTGVSQNPRHKITKRGQNVTFRCDPISEHNRLYWYRQTLGQGPEFLTYFQNEAQLEKSRLLSDRFSAERPKGSFSTLEIQRTEQGDSAMYLCASSLGGLAGSYNEQFFGPGTRLTVL.

The chain employs TRBV10-3 and TRBJ1-1; D is uncertain. The V end lost 4 bases, the J end lost 8 bases, and 11 bases lay between the germline ends. The germline CDR1 and CDR2 sequences are ENHRY and SYGVKD. This CDR3 contains 12 residues. CDR3 protein: CAISVSNTEAFF. The CDR3 bases are TGTGCCATCAGTGTAAGCAATACCGAAGCTTTCTTT.

CDR3 coding DNA: TGTGCCAGCAGTTTGTATAGCGGGGGAATTTACAATGAGCAGTTCTTC. It specifies CASSLYSGGIYNEQFF. The genes are TRBV11-3 and TRBJ2-1; 9 positions agree with TRBD2. The germline CDR1 and CDR2 sequences are SGHNT and YENEEA. This CDR3 has 16 amino acids. Losses at the gene ends were 6 bases for V and 4 bases for J; bases not matched to a gene: 10.

The genes are TRBV4-2 and TRBJ1-1; the D is unclear. The V end lost 0 bases, the J end lost 8 bases, and 13 bases lay between the germline ends. This CDR3 has 14 amino acids. The V gene's germline CDR1 is LGHNA and CDR2 YNFKEQ. CDR3 DNA: TGTGCCAGCAGCCAAGATCGGGCGGGCAGGGAAGCTTTCTTT. This translates into CASSQDRAGREAFF.

The chain links TRBV5-4 to TRBJ1-2, with D possibly TRBD1 on 5 matching bases. V was cut by 0 bases and J by 6 bases, with 15 bases left in between. From germline, CDR1 is SGHNT and CDR2 YYREEE (reference sequence). The CDR3 extends over 15 amino acids. The CDR3 protein is CASSLDAAGGHGYTF. In nucleotides, the CDR3 is TGTGCCAGCAGCTTGGATGCCGCGGGGGGTCATGGCTACACCTTC.

This clone qualifies as medium-sized. The rearrangement joins TRBV4-2 to TRBJ2-4; D call uncertain. Trimming cost V 0 bases and J 11 bases, with 11 bases left between them. Germline CDR1 LGHNA, CDR2 YNFKEQ. The length of the CDR3 is 13 residues. The CDR3 here is CASSQDINTFQYF. For the CDR3, the DNA is TGTGCCAGCAGCCAAGATATAAATACTTTTCAGTACTTC.

This clone was seen at least ten times. The rearrangement joins TRBV6-5 to TRBJ2-7; 7 nucleotides line up with TRBD2. From germline, CDR1 is MNHEY and CDR2 SVGAGI. J lost 0 bases, V lost 7 bases, and 9 bases had no gene match. This CDR3 is built from 15 residues. As DNA, the CDR3 is TGTGCCAGCAAGCGGGACGCCTCTAGCTCCTACGAGCAGTACTTC. Amino acid sequence: CASKRDASSSYEQYF.

The V call is TRBV7-2, the J call TRBJ2-7, with 14 nucleotides matching TRBD2. V was pared by 5 bases and J by 2 bases, with 5 bases of the junction left unmatched. Germline V lookup: CDR1 SGHTA, CDR2 FQGNSA. The CDR3 has 16 amino acids. CDR3 coding DNA: TGTGCCAGCAGCACAAGACTAGCGGGGGGGGCCTACGAGCAGTACTTC. Translated, it gives CASSTRLAGGAYEQYF.

The V and J genes are TRBV29-1 and TRBJ1-5; D possibly corresponds to TRBD1 (5 bases). Germline assignment: CDR1 SQVTM and CDR2 ANQGSEA. V lost 1 base, J lost 7 bases, and 17 bases lay in between. The CDR3 spans 15 residues. CDR3 amino acids: CSVEVGSGGGQPQHF. For the CDR3, the DNA is TGCAGCGTTGAAGTTGGCAGTGGGGGGGGACAGCCCCAGCATTTT.

The chain recombines TRBV19 with TRBJ1-3; D is unresolved. This CDR3 comprises 15 residues. Trimming removed 3 bases from V and 0 bases from J, with 9 bases in between. CDR1 LNHDA and CDR2 SQIVND come from the germline V gene (reference sequence). CDR3 in amino acids: CASSMGSISGNTIYF. CDR3 DNA sequence: TGTGCCAGTAGTATGGGCAGTATCTCTGGAAACACCATATATTTT.

This sequence joins TRBV28 and TRBJ2-6; possibly TRBD1 for D (5 bases). V was shortened by 3 bases and J by 1 base, with 13 bases between the two germline ends. Per germline, CDR1 MDHEN and CDR2 SYDVKM. The CDR3 length is 17 residues. The chain's CDR3 is CASSLTVPGSGANVLTF. As DNA, the CDR3 is TGTGCCAGCAGTTTGACAGTCCCCGGATCTGGGGCCAACGTCCTGACTTTC.